These T cell receptor beta chains were read from a single sample in a study of blood T cell repertoires in COVID-19. Data came from immunoSEQ multiplex PCR; TCRdb stores just in-frame clones and leaves some out. Of 130,000 or so clones in the sample, roughly 69% were seen once. The sample consisted of peripheral blood. Receptor source: a woman aged 70-85 years with acute or convalescent COVID-19. Each CDR3 is given without its conserved first and last residue.

>TRBV5-1|TRBJ2-1
ASSLWTSGSGHEQF
>TRBV11-2|TRBJ1-4
ASSLDRGTNEKLF
>TRBV10-3|TRBJ2-5
AISVGAGETQY
>TRBV3-1/TRBV3-2|TRBJ1-2
ASSQNTYGYT
>TRBV12-3/TRBV12-4|TRBJ2-5
ASSREETQY
>TRBV11-2|TRBJ2-1
ASSLGSLAGGFYNEQF
>TRBV5-4|TRBJ2-1
ASSLAFREDNEQF
>TRBV2|TRBJ1-1
ASSSKGRVSDTEAF
>TRBV28|TRBJ1-2
ASTRDGSYGYT
>TRBV12-3/TRBV12-4|TRBJ2-7
ASSFQGWYEQY
>TRBV5-1|TRBJ2-2
ASSLAQSGGELF
>TRBV5-6|TRBJ2-7
ASSHTGGEQY
>TRBV19|TRBJ2-7
ASSMGQGGHGYEQY
>TRBV6-1|TRBJ1-1
ASSGELLGFNTEAF
>TRBV5-1|TRBJ2-2
ASRRTSGRSTGELF